A few counts support the clone carrying this T cell receptor beta chain. Its antigen remains unknown. Germline CDR1 and CDR2: SGHNT and YYREEE (reference sequence). The CDR3 length is 15 residues. Trimming took 1 base from V and 3 from J, leaving 10 bases between them. These data belong to a study of cytomegalovirus exposure and HLA in healthy donors. Study results and limitations: Differences between HLA loci emerged in a later analysis of TCR association rates, with DRB1 most and HLA-C fewest. Listed as cytomegalovirus-associated were 150 to 200 TCR beta chains. Within a later analysis, the majority of CMV-associated TCR beta chains appeared HLA-restricted.

PCR involved 60 Vbeta and 13 Jbeta primers. Assay: immunoSEQ multiplex PCR; the TCRdb copy retains only in-frame clones and omits some. The sample shows 130,000 or so clones, roughly 9% of them seen only once. The V gene is TRBV5-4, the J gene TRBJ2-2, with D possibly being TRBD1 (6 bases). This sequence was found in a woman aged 40 to 55 in good health and CMV-seropositive. The sequencing sample was made of PBMCs. The CDR3 nucleotides read TGTGCCAGCAGCTTGAAGCAGGGGCACACCGGGGAGCTGTTTTTT. It yields the protein CASSLKQGHTGELFF.